Reported below is one T cell receptor beta chain. No antigen is known for it. Base quality data are lacking; no much larger clone is found one base away. Genomic DNA was extracted from sorted cells for sequencing of the TCRbeta CDR3 region. The immunoSEQ Assay was used for sequencing of TCRbeta CDR3 regions. TCRdb re-hosts the immuneACCESS table, in-frame sequences only. Its copies lack some clones; in the studies checked, an unresolved V gene accounts for under half of them, and the cause for the rest is not known. The sample table contains around 78,000 clones; only one count was recorded for around 90% of them. Around 0.23% of the sample belongs to the ten largest clones. These data come from a study of OX40 agonist ivuxolimab in advanced cancers. As for the study more broadly: Ivuxolimab was a fully human IgG2 agonistic monoclonal antibody targeting the costimulatory receptor OX40 (CD134). Intravenous ivuxolimab was administered to patients every 2 weeks at six dose levels: 0.01, 0.1, 0.3, 1.5, 3 and 10 mg/kg. Of the approximately 54 dose-escalation patients, hepatocellular carcinoma was present in 19, melanoma in some 15, renal cell carcinoma in 9 and head and neck cancer in 9. In the dose-escalation cohort, around four fifths of patients were male, and the mean age was 60 years with a range of roughly 23 to 79. Patients were allowed to have had prior anti-PD-1, anti-PD-L1 or anti-CTLA-4 therapy, and approximately 41% of the dose-escalation patients had previously received checkpoint inhibitors. Three dose-escalation patients achieved partial responses, one with hepatocellular carcinoma and two with cutaneous melanoma. The point of sequencing TCRbeta in the periphery was to test whether ivuxolimab changed TCR sequence diversity and drove clonal T-cell expansion. The paper covers the monotherapy dose-escalation part of the phase I ivuxolimab trial, which included N of about 50 patients. What the authors observed across the whole study: Low levels of normalized T-cell clonal expansion were also seen in some nonresponding patients. On average, CD8+ T cells showed more expanded clones than CD4+ T cells after ivuxolimab. In the 0.1-3.0 mg/kg groups, partial responders were among the patients with the lowest normalized peripheral clonal expansion, particularly in CD8+ T cells. Which antigens the clonally expanded peripheral T cells were specific for was not determined. Clonal expansion of both CD4+ and CD8+ blood T cells was observed from baseline to week 6 at doses 0.1 to 3.0 mg/kg.

CDR1 MDHEN and CDR2 SYDVKM are derived from the germline V gene. V and J are trimmed by 5 bases and 9 bases, and the gene matches miss 15 bases of the junction. The CDR3 goes from the cysteine to the phenylalanine over 16 residues. The retained sequence is limited to the CDR3, 48 bases, with the frame set at the first base. The trial excluded patients who had a history of autoimmune disease or who were on systemic immunosuppression. Peripheral blood for TCR sequencing was collected from all dose cohorts at baseline, on cycle 4 day 1, and on cycle 7 day 1. Samples were obtained from an open-label, multicenter, first-in-human phase I dose-escalation trial of ivuxolimab. Adults with locally advanced or metastatic melanoma, renal cell carcinoma, hepatocellular carcinoma or head and neck squamous cell carcinoma were enrolled in the trial. CD4+ and CD8+ T cells were sorted separately from peripheral blood before TCR sequencing.

The sequence came from an adult with an advanced solid tumor such as melanoma, head and neck, liver or kidney cancer. The sample here was CD4+ or CD8+ T cells sorted from blood, taken in a trial of the OX40 agonist ivuxolimab. The receptor chain draws on TRBV28 and TRBJ2-4; 8 central bases correspond to TRBD1. The DNA sequence is as follows: TGTGCCAGCAGTCCCCTGCTGAGGACAGGGATTCTCATTCAGTACTTC. It codes for CASSPLLRTGILIQYF.